Included here is one T cell receptor beta chain sequence, with context. Antigen unknown. With 60 Vbeta and 13 Jbeta primers, the PCR was carried out. Generated by immunoSEQ multiplex PCR, the TCRdb table keeps only in-frame clones and is missing some. Here the sample spans 80,000 to 95,000 clones, about 89% being singletons. The data derive from a study of cytomegalovirus exposure and HLA in healthy donors. Whole-study results and caveats: One cluster of highly shared sequence variants probably arose as a sequencing artifact. Donors were assumed by presence/absence analyses to have roughly uniform sequencing depth. A later analysis found TCR association rates differed by HLA locus, highest for DRB1 and lowest for HLA-C.

V was pared by 9 bases and J by 5 bases, with 5 bases of the junction left unmatched. CDR1 LNHNV and CDR2 YYDKDF come from the germline V gene (reference sequence). The CDR3 runs to 12 residues. This sequence originates from a young man in good health and CMV-seropositive. The chain has TRBV15 and TRBJ2-5; 8 bases are shared with TRBD1. The material sequenced was PBMCs. The CDR3, as DNA: TGTGCCACGGGGACAGGCGTGGAGACCCAGTACTTC. Residues: CATGTGVETQYF.